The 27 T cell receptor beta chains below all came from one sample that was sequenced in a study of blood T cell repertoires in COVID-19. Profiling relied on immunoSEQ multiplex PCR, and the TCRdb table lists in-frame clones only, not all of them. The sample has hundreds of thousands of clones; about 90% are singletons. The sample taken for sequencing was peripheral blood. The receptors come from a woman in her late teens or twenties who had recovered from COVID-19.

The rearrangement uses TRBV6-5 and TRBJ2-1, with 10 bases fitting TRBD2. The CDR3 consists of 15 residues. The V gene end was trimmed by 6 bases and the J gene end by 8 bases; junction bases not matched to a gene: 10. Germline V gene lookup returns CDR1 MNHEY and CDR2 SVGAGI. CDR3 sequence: CASRRVASGSHEQFF. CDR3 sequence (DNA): TGTGCCAGCAGGAGGGTGGCTAGCGGGAGCCATGAGCAGTTCTTC.

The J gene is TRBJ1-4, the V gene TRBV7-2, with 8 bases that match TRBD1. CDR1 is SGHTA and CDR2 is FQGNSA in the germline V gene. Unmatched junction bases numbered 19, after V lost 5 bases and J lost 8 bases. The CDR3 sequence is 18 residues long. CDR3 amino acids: CASSPRAGGAQYREKLFF. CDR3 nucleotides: TGTGCCAGCAGCCCCAGGGCAGGGGGCGCGCAATATAGGGAAAAACTGTTTTTT.

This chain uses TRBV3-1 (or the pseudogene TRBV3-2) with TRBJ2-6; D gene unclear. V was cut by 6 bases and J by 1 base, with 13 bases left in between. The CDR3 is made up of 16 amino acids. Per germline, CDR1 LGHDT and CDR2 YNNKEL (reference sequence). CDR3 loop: CASRETRASGANVLTF. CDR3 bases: TGTGCCAGCAGAGAAACCCGCGCATCTGGGGCCAACGTCCTGACTTTC.

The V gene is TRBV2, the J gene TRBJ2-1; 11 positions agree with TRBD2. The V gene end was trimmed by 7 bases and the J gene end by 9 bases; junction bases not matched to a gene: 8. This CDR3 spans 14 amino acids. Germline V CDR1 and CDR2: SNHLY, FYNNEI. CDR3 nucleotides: TGTGCCAGCACCAGACTAGCGGGGTGGGTTGAGCAGTTCTTC. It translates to CASTRLAGWVEQFF.

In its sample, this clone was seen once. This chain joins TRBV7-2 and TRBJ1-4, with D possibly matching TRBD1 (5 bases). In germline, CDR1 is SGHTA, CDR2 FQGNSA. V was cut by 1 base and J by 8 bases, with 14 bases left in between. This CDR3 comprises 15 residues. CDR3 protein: CASSLEAGRLEKLFF. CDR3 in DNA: TGTGCCAGCAGCTTAGAGGCAGGGCGGCTCGAAAAACTGTTTTTT.

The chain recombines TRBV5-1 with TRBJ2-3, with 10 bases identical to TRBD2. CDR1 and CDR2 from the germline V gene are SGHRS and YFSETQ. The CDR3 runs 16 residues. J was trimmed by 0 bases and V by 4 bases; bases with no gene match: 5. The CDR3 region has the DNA TGCGCCAGCAGCCCTGGACTAGCGGTTAGCACAGATACGCAGTATTTT. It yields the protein CASSPGLAVSTDTQYF.

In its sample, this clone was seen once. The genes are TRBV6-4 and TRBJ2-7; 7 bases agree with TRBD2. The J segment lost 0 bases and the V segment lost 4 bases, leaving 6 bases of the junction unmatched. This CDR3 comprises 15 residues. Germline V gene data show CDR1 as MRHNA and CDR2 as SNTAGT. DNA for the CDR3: TGTGCCAGCAGTGGGGGAGGGAAAAGCTCCTACGAGCAGTACGTC. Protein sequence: CASSGGGKSSYEQYV.

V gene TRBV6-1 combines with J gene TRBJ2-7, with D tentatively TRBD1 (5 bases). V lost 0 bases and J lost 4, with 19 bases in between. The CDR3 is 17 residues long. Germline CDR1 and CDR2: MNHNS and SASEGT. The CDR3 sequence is CASSEAPAGPPWYEQYV. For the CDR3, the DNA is TGTGCCAGCAGTGAAGCCCCTGCAGGGCCCCCCTGGTACGAGCAGTACGTC.

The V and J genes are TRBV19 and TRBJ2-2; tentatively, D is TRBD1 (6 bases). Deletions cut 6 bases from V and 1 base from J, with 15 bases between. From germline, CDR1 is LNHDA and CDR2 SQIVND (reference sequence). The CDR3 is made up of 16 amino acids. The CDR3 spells CASSDSGTLNTGELFF. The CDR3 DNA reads TGTGCCAGTAGCGACTCCGGGACATTGAACACCGGGGAGCTGTTTTTT.

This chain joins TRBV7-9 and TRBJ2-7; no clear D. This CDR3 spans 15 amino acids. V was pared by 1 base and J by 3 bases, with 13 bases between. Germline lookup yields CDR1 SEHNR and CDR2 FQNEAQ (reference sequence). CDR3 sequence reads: CASSLEVLSCYEQYV. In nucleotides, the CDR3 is TGTGCCAGCAGCTTAGAAGTGCTCAGTTGCTACGAGCAGTACGTC.

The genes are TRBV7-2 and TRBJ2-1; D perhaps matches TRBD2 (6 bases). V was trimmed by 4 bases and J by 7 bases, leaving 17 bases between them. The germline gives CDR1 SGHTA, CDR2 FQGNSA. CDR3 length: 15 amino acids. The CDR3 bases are TGTGCCAGCAGCTGGGTGAGGGTAGGAGGGAATGAGCAGTTCTTC. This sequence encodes CASSWVRVGGNEQFF.

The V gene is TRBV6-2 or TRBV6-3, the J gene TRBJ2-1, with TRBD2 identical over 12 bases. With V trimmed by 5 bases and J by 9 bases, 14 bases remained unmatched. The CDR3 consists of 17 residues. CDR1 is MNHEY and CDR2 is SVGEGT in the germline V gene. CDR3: CASSTPGLAGFLGEQFF. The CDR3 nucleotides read TGTGCCAGCAGTACCCCGGGACTAGCGGGTTTCCTTGGTGAGCAGTTCTTC.

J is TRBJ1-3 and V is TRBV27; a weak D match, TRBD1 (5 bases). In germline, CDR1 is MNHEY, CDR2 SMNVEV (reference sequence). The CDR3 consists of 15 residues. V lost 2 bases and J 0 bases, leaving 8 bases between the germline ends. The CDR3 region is CASSLQGLSGNTIYF. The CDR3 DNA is TGTGCCAGCAGTTTACAGGGCCTCTCTGGAAACACCATATATTTT.

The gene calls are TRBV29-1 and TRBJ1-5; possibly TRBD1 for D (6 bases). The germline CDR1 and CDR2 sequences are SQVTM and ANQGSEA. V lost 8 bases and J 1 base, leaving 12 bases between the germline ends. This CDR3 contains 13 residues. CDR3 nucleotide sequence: TGCAGCCCCCCAGGGACAAGCAATCAGCCCCAGCATTTT. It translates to CSPPGTSNQPQHF.

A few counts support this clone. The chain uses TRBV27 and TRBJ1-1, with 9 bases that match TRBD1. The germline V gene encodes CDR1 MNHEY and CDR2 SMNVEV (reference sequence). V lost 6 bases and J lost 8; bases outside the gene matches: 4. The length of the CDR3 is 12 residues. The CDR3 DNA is TGTGCCAGCAGAGGACAGGGGACCGAAGCTTTCTTT. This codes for CASRGQGTEAFF.

This CDR3 is CASSPILGGENTEAFF. The CDR3 DNA sequence: TGTGCCAGCTCACCAATTTTAGGGGGCGAAAACACTGAAGCTTTCTTT. The chain uses TRBV18 and TRBJ1-1, with 7 nucleotides matching TRBD1. The germline CDR1 and CDR2 sequences are KGHSH and LQKENI. With V trimmed by 2 bases and J by 2 bases, 8 bases remained unmatched. This CDR3 comprises 16 residues.

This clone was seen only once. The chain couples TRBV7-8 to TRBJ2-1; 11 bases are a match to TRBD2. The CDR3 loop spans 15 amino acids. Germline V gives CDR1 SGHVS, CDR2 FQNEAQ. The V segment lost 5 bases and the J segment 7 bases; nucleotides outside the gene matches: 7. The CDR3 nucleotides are TGTGCCAGCAGCCCACTAGCGGGAGTAGGGAATGAGCAGTTCTTC. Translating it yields CASSPLAGVGNEQFF.

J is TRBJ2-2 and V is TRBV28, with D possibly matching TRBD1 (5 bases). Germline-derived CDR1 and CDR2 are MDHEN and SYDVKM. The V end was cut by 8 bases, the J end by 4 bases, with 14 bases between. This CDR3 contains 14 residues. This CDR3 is CASRIRAPTGELFF. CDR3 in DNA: TGTGCCAGCCGAATCAGGGCCCCCACCGGGGAGCTGTTTTTT.

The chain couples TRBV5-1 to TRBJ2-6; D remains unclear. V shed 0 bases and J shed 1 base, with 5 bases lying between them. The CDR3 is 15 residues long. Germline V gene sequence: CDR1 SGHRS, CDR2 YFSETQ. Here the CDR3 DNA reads TGCGCCAGCAGCTTGGCAGGATCTGGGGCCAACGTCCTGACTTTC. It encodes CASSLAGSGANVLTF.

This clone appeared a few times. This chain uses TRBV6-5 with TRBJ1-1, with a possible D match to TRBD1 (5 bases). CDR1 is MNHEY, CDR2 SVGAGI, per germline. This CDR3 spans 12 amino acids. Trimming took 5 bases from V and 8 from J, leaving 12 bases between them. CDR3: CASSPWGGEAFF. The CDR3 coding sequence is TGTGCCAGCAGTCCCTGGGGGGGGGAAGCTTTCTTT.

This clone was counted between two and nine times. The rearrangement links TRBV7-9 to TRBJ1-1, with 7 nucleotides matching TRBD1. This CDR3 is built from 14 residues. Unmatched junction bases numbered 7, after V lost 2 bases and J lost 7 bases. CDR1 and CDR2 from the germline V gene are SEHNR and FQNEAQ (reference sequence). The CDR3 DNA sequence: TGTGCCAGCAGCTTATATTTGGCAGGGGGTGAAGCTTTCTTT. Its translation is CASSLYLAGGEAFF.

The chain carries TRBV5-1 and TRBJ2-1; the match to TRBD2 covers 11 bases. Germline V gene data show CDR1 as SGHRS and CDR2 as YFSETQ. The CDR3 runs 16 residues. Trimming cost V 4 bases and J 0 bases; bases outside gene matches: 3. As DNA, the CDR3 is TGCGCCAGCAGCGGCCTAGCGGGGGGCTCCTACAATGAGCAGTTCTTC. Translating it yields CASSGLAGGSYNEQFF. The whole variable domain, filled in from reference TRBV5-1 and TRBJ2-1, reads KAGVTQTPRYLIKTRGQQVTLSCSPISGHRSVSWYQQTPGQGLQFLFEYFSETQRNKGNFPGRFSGRQFSNSRSEMNVSTLELGDSALYLCASSGLAGGSYNEQFFGPGTRLTVL.

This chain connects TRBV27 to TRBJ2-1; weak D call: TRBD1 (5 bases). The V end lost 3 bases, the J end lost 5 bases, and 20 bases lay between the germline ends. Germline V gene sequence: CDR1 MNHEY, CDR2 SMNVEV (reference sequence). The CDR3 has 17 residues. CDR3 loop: CASSLSPSGLKHNEQFF. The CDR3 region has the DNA TGTGCCAGCAGTTTGAGCCCGTCAGGGTTAAAACACAATGAGCAGTTCTTC.

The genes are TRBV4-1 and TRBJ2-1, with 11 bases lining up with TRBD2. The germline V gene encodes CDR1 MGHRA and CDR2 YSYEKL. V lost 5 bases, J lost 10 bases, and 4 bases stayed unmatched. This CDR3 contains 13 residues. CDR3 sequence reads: CASSTTSGKEQFF. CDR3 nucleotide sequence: TGCGCCAGCAGCACGACTAGCGGGAAAGAGCAGTTCTTC.

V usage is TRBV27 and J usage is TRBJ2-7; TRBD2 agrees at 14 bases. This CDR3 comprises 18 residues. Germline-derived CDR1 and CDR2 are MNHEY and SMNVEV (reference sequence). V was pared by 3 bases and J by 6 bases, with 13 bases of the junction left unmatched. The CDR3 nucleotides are TGTGCCAGCAGTTTTTACCCCCCGGGACTAGCGGGAGCGGCCGAGCAGTACGTC. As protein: CASSFYPPGLAGAAEQYV.

CDR3 bases: TGTGCCAGCAGCTTAGCACTCTGGGACAGCGAGAATTCACCCCTCCACTTT. It is translated as CASSLALWDSENSPLHF. V is TRBV7-2 and J is TRBJ1-6; TRBD1 agrees at 7 bases. Germline trimming cut 0 bases from V and 7 bases from J; bases unmatched to any gene: 9. The CDR3 spans 17 residues. The germline V gene has CDR1 SGHTA and CDR2 FQGNSA.

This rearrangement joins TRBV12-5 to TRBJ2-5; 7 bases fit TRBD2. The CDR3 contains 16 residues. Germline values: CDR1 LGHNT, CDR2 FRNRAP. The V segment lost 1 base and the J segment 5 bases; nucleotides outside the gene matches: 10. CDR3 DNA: TGTGCTAGTGGTTTGGGGACATATGGGGGAGGGGAGACCCAGTACTTC. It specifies CASGLGTYGGGETQYF.